This T cell receptor beta chain originates from a study of cytomegalovirus exposure and HLA in healthy donors. Study-wide findings and caveats: Accurate prediction of most subjects' HLA-A and HLA-B alleles from TCR beta sequences was reported.

Each donor was healthy, and each was a bone marrow donor. To note about this clone: What it binds is unknown.

A multiplex PCR was run with 60 Vbeta primers and 13 Jbeta primers. Assay: immunoSEQ multiplex PCR; the TCRdb copy retains only in-frame clones and omits some. The sample yields 150,000 to 200,000 clones, about four fifths seen once. The germline CDR1 and CDR2 sequences are MNHEY and SVGAGI. There are 14 residues in the CDR3. V lost 8 bases and J lost 4, with 17 bases in between. The chain uses TRBV6-5 and TRBJ1-1; perhaps TRBD1 as D (5 bases). The TCR was taken from a woman aged 25 to 39 in good health and CMV-seropositive. Material: PBMCs. The CDR3 sequence: CASWTGGVGTEAFF. CDR3 in DNA: TGTGCCAGCTGGACCGGGGGGGTCGGCACTGAAGCTTTCTTT.